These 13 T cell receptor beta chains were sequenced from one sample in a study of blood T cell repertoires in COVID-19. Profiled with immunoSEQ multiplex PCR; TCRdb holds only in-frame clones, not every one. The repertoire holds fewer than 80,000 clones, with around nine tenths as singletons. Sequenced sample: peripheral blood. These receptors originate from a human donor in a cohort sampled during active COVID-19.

CDR3 region: CASSLVWEVYF. In DNA form, the CDR3 reads TGTGCCAGCAGTTTAGTTTGGGAGGTGTACTTC. The chain is built from TRBV12-3 or TRBV12-4 and TRBJ2-7; tentative D call: TRBD2 (6 bases). V lost 1 base and J 12 bases, leaving 10 bases between the germline ends. This CDR3 spans 11 amino acids.

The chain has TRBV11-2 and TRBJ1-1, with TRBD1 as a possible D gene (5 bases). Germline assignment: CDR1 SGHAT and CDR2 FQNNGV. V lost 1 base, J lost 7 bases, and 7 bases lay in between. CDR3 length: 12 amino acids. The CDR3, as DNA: TGTGCCAGCAGCTTAGTAAGGGGTGAAGCTTTCTTT. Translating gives CASSLVRGEAFF.

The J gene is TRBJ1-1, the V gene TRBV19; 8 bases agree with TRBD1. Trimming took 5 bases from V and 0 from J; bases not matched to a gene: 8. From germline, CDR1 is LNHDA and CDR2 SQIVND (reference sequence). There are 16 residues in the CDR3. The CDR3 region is CASSPSGQVMNTEAFF. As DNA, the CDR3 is TGTGCCAGTAGTCCTTCGGGACAGGTTATGAACACTGAAGCTTTCTTT. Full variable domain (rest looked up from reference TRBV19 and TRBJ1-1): DGGITQSPKYLFRKEGQNVTLSCEQNLNHDAMYWYRQDPGQGLRLIYYSQIVNDFQKGDIAEGYSVSREKKESFPLTVTSAQKNPTAFYLCASSPSGQVMNTEAFFGQGTRLTVV.

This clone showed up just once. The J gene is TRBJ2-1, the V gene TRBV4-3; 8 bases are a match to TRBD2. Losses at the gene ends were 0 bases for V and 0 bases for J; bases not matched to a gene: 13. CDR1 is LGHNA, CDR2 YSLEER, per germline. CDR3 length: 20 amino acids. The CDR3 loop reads CASSQDYMVFGTSSYNEQFF. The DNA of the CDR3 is TGCGCCAGCAGCCAAGATTACATGGTATTCGGGACTAGCTCCTACAATGAGCAGTTCTTC.

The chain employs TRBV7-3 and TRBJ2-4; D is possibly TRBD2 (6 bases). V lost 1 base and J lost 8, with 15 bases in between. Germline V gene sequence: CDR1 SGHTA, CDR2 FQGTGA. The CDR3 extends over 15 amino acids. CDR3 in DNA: TGTGCCAGCAGCTTAAACGGGGGAAATCAAGACATTCAGTACTTC. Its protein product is CASSLNGGNQDIQYF. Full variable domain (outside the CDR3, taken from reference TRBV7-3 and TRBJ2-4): GAGVSQTPSNKVTEKGKYVELRCDPISGHTALYWYRQSLGQGPEFLIYFQGTGAADDSGLPNDRFFAVRPEGSVSTLKIQRTERGDSAVYLCASSLNGGNQDIQYFGAGTRLSVL.

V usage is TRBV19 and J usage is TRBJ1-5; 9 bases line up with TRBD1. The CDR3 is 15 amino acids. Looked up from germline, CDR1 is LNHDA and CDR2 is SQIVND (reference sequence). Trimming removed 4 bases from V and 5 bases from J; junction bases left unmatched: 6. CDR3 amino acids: CASSTWDRVDQPQHF. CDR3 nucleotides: TGTGCCAGTAGTACCTGGGACAGGGTCGATCAGCCCCAGCATTTT. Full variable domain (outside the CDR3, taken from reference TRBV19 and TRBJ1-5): DGGITQSPKYLFRKEGQNVTLSCEQNLNHDAMYWYRQDPGQGLRLIYYSQIVNDFQKGDIAEGYSVSREKKESFPLTVTSAQKNPTAFYLCASSTWDRVDQPQHFGDGTRLSIL.

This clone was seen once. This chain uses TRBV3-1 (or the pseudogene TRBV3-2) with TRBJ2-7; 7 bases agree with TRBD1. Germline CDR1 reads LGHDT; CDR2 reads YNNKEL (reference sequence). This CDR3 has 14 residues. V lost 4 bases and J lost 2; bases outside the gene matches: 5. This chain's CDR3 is CASSLGTGAYEQYF. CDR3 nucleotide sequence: TGTGCCAGCAGCCTCGGAACAGGGGCCTACGAGCAGTACTTC.

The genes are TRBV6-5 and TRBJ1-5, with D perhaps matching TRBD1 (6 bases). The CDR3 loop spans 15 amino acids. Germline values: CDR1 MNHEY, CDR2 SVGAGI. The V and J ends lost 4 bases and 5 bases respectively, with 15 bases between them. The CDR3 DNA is TGTGCCAGCAGTTCAACAGGGCTACAGGATCAGCCCCAGCATTTT. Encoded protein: CASSSTGLQDQPQHF.

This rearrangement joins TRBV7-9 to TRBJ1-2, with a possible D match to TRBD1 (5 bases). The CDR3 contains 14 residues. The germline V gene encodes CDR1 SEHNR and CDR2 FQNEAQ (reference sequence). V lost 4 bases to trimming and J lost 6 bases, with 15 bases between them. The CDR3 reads CASSSGYDVDGYTF. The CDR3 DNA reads TGTGCCAGCAGCTCAGGGTATGATGTCGATGGCTACACCTTC. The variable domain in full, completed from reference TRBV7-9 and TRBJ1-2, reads DTGVSQNPRHKITKRGQNVTFRCDPISEHNRLYWYRQTLGQGPEFLTYFQNEAQLEKSRLLSDRFSAERPKGSFSTLEIQRTEQGDSAMYLCASSSGYDVDGYTFGSGTRLTVV.

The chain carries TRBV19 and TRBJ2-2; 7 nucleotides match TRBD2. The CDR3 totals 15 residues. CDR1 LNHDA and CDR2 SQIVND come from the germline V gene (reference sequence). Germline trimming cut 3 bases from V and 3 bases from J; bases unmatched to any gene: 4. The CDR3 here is CASSIYAGDTGELFF. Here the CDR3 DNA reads TGTGCCAGTAGTATCTACGCGGGGGACACCGGGGAGCTGTTTTTT.

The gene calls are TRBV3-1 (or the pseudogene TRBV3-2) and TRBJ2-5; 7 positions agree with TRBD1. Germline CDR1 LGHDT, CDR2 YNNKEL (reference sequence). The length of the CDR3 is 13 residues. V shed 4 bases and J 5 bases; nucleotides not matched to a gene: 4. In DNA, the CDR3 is TGTGCCAGCAGCCCGACAGGGTTGGAGACCCAGTACTTC. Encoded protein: CASSPTGLETQYF.

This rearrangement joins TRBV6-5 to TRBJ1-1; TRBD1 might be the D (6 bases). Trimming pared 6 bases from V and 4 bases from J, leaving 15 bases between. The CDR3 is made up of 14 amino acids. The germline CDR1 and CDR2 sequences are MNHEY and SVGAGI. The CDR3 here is CASRPTGGLTEAFF. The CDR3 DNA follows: TGTGCCAGCAGACCGACAGGTGGTCTCACTGAAGCTTTCTTT.

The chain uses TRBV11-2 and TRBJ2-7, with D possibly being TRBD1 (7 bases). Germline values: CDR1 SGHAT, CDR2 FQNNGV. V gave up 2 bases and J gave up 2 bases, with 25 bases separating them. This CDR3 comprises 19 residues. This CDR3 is CASSLTYGLRRDSTYEQYF. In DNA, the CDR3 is TGTGCCAGCAGCTTAACCTACGGTCTTCGGCGGGACAGCACCTACGAGCAGTACTTC.